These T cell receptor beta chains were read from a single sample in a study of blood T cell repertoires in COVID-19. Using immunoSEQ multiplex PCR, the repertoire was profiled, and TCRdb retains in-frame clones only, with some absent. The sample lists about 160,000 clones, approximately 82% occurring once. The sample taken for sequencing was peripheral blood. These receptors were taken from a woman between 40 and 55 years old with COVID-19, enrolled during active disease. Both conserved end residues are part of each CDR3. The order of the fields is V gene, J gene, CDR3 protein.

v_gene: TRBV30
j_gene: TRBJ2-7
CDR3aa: CAWAEGQTYEQYF

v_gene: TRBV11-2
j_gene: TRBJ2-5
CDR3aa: CASSYGKTAPDQETQYF

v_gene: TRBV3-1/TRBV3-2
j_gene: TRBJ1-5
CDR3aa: CASSQGSRGFYSNQPQHF

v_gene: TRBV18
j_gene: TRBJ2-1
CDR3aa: CASSRGQANEQFF

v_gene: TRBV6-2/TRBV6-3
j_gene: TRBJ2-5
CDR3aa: CASSYFQGRETQYF

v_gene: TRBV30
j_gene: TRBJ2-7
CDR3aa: CAWSTAPSYPYEQYF

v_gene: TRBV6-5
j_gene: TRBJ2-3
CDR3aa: CASSLAGGPDTQYF

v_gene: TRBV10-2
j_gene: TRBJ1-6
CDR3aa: CASSESPGVVDSPLHF

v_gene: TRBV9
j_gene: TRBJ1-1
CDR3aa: CASSVFEPEAFF

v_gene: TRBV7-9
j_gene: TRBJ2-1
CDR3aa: CASSFTGRGLASKANEQFF

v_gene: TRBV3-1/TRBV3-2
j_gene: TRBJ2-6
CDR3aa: CASSHHGTGASGANVLTF

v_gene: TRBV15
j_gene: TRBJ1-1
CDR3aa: CATSITGGSDTEAFF

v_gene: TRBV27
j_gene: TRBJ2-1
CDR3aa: CASSSHESSYNEQFF

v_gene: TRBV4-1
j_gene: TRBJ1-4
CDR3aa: CASSQEFREGEKLFF

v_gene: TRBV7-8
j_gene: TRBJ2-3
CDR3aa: CASSLLGPRDTQYF

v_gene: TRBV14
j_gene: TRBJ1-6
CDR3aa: CASRQGGYNSPLHF

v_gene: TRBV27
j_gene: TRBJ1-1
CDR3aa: CASSSSGGLVEAFF

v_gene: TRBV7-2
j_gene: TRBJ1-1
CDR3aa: CASSLVGTGGDTEAFF

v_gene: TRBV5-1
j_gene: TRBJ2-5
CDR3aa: CASSFQGSQETQYF

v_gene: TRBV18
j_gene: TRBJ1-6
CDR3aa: CASSRQTGPLHF

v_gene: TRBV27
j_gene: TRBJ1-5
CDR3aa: CASRVIGGRGQPQHF

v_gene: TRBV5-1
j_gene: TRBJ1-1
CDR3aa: CASANGQVPFGDTEAFF

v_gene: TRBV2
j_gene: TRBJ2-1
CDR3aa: CASKEGVGWDNEQFF

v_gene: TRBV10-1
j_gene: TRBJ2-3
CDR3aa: CASSDKLGGSTDTQYF

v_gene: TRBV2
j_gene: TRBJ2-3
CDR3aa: CASRGNRMAGGTQYF

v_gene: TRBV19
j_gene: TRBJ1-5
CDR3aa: CAIAPATGINSNQPQHF

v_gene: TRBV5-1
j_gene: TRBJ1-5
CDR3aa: CASSLDGGNQPQHF

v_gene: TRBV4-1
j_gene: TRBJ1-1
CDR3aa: CASSPLGREAFF

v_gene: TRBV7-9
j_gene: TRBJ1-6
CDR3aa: CASSWEANSPLHF

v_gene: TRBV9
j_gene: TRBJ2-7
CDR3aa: CASRVGGRGLAGGSSYEQYF

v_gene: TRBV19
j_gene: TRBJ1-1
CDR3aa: CASTPGGVNTEAFF

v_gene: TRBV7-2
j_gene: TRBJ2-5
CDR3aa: CASSFRGERRETQYF

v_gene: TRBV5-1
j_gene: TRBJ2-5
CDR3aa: CASSLETSGRGETQYF

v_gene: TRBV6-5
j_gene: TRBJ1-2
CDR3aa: CASSYSGGVEGYTF

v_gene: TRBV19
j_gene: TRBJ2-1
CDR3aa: CASSLQAGVNEQFF

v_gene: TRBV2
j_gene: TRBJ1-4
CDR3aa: CASGWTAQNEKLFF

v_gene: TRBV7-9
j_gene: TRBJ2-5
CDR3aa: CASSRTSGGFLRRETQYF

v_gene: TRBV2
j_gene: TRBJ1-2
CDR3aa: CASGRATNYGYTF

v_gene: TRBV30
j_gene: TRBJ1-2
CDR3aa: CAWSVGGEVYGYTF

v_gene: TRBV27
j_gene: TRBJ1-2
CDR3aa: CASREDRHNYYGYTF

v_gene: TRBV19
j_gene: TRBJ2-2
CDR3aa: CASSPGHQGSNTGELFF

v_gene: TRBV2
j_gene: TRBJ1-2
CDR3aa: CASSVGQRPNYGYTF

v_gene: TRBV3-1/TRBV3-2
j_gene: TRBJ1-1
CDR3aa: CASRLTGVNTEAFF

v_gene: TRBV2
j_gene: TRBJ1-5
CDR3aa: CASSEGQFGNQPQHF

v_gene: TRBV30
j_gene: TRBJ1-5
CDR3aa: CAWRSRGRVSNQPQHF

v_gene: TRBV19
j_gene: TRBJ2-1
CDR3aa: CASTGAYSSYNEQFF

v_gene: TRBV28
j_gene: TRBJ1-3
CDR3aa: CASSRAGNTIYF

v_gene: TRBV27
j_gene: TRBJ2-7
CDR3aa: CASTVQGSHEQYF

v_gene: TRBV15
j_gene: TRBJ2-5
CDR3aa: CATSRDAGNQETQYF

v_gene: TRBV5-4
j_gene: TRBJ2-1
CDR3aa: CASSHPGQSNEQFF

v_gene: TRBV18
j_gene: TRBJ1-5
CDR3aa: CASSLGNQPQHF

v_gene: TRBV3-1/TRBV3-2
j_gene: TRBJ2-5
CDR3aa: CASSQGPAGQETQYF

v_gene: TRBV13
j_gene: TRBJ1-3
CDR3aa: CASSQRDSGNTIYF

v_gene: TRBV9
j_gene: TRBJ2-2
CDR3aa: CASSAGQGGDTGELFF

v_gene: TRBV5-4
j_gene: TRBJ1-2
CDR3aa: CASSPGQGRSGYTF